Given below is one T cell receptor beta chain in context. This clonotype was detected many times. Its recognized antigen is unknown. Germline is not matched at one junction end, which may reflect a read error. The method behind the library was PCR. Instrument on record: Illumina HiSeq 2500. To normalize quantification of the TCRbeta repertoire, the TCR libraries were built with molecular barcoding that relied on unique molecular identifiers. The public sequencing data were trimmed at Q25 with fastp and processed into clonotypes with MiXCR by TCRdb, which kept only in-frame beta chains. Each CDR3 protein appears once, grouped with its most common genes and DNA. Present in this sample are 540,000 or so distinct CDR3 sequences, more than 20% of which were seen just once. The ten largest clones add up to less than 15% of the sample. According to the study, the label for this sample's treatment or condition signals: allogeneic hematopoietic cell transplantation with graft depleted of TCRalphabeta T cells and CD19 B cells. The transplant recipients were children given TCRalphabeta/CD19-depleted allogeneic hematopoietic cell grafts.

This specimen comes from a study of T-cell reconstitution after alpha-beta-depleted transplantation in children listed by TCRdb under 2016. Notes on the research overall: The study quantitatively tracked T-cell immune reconstitution after TCRalphabeta/CD19-depleted allogeneic hematopoietic cell transplantation in children using TCR repertoire profiling. Broad study findings and their caveats: Over subsequent months, a decline in hyperexpanded clone frequencies was noted, and after one year, T-cell counts and TCRbeta diversity were mostly ascribed to newly produced T cells. In some patients, high TCRbeta diversity at day 60 was attributed to recipient T cells and intrathymic progenitors that had survived conditioning. Apparently early alphabetaT-cell count recovery about two months after transplant reportedly relied on only several hundred rapidly expanded clones derived from non-depleted graft cells.

The receptor was isolated from a boy younger than two who had a stem cell transplant for acute myeloid leukemia, so the T cells may come from the graft donor. The starting material was PBMCs, mostly from graft donor cells, obtained 360 days after TCRalphabeta/CD19-depleted stem cell transplant.

The CDR3 in this case is CASSLALGYEQYF. The sequence in DNA is TGTGCCAGCAGTCTAGCCTTAGGCTACGAGCAGTACTTC. The chain joins TRBV12-3 or TRBV12-4 to TRBJ2-7; matching of 5 bases hints at TRBD2 as the D gene. The CDR3 measures 13 amino acids from cysteine to phenylalanine. Only the CDR3 DNA is retained, 39 bases long and in frame from the first base.